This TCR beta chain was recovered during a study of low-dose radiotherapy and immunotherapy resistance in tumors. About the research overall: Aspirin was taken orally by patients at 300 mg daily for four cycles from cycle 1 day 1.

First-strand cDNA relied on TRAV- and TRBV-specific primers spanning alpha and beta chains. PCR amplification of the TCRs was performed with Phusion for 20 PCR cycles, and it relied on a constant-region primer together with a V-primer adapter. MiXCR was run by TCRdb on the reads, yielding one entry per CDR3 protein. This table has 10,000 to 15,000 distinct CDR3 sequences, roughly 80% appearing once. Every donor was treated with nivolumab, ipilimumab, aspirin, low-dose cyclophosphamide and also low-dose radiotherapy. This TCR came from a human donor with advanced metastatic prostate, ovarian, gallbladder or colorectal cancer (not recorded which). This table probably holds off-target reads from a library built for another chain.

Here the CDR3 reads CASSPDAGNNEQFF. In nucleotides, the CDR3 is TGCGCCAGCAGCCCTGATGCGGGGAACAATGAGCAGTTCTTC. The genes are TRBV4-3 and TRBJ2-1, with a weak D call TRBD2 (6 bases). Germline-derived CDR1 and CDR2 are LGHNA and YSLEER. The CDR3 loop spans 14 amino acids. The V end was cut by 4 bases, the J end by 5 bases, with 12 bases between.